These 24 T cell receptor beta chains share one sample of origin, sequenced in a study of STAT3 mutations in large granular lymphocyte leukemia. Findings and limits, study-wide: In T-cell large granular lymphocyte leukemia, about half of patients showed multiple immunodominant subclonotypes.

Antigens of these TCRs are unknown. Sequencing used immunoSEQ multiplex PCR; TCRdb keeps in-frame clones, though not all of them. The table shows roughly 10,000 clones, with roughly 91% occurring only once. Sequences were obtained from peripheral blood mononuclear cells. All receptors derive from a man between 60 and 75 years old with T-cell large granular lymphocyte leukemia. Some clones in this sample may be carry-over from other donors' samples.

This clone was picked up one time. This chain connects TRBV7-6 to TRBJ2-1, with TRBD2 matching 8 bases. The CDR3 consists of 16 residues. Germline-derived CDR1 and CDR2 are SGHVS and FNYEAQ. The V gene end was trimmed by 1 base and the J gene end by 5 bases; junction bases not matched to a gene: 7. The CDR3 here is CASSLVAGGSHNEQFF. In DNA, the CDR3 is TGTGCCAGCAGCTTAGTCGCGGGAGGTTCCCACAATGAGCAGTTCTTC. The whole variable domain, filled in from reference TRBV7-6 and TRBJ2-1, reads GAGVSQSPRYKVTKRGQDVALRCDPISGHVSLYWYRQALGQGPEFLTYFNYEAQQDKSGLPNDRFSAERPEGSISTLTIQRTEQRDSAMYRCASSLVAGGSHNEQFFGPGTRLTVL.

CDR3 DNA sequence: TGTGCCAGTAGCCCGCTAGCGGGAGGCCAGGGAGAGCAGTACTTC. Translated: CASSPLAGGQGEQYF. The chain links TRBV19 to TRBJ2-7, with TRBD2 identical over 11 bases. The ends lost 6 bases at V and 7 bases at J; junction bases unmatched: 11. The CDR3 is made up of 15 amino acids. From germline, CDR1 is LNHDA and CDR2 SQIVND (reference sequence).

The chain's CDR3 is CASSLGPSVLSYEQYF. In DNA form, the CDR3 reads TGCGCCAGCAGCTTGGGCCCTAGCGTCCTCTCCTACGAGCAGTACTTC. This chain joins TRBV5-1 and TRBJ2-7; D may be TRBD2 (6 bases). Between the trimmed V and J ends, which lost 0 bases and 0 bases, there was a span of 13 bases. The CDR3 has 16 amino acids. CDR1 and CDR2 from the germline V gene are SGHRS and YFSETQ.

Remarks on this clone: A read error may account for a junction end that differs from germline. The genes are TRBV5-1 and TRBJ2-2; D is ambiguous. CDR1 and CDR2 (germline): SGHRS, YFSETQ. The CDR3 totals 12 residues. CDR3 sequence: CASRLDAGELFF. CDR3 DNA: TGCGCCAGCAGGTTGGATGCCGGGGAGCTGTTTTTT.

The CDR3 sequence is CASSLEGTDTQYF. The CDR3 coding sequence is TGCGCCAGCAGCTTGGAGGGTACAGATACGCAGTATTTT. The chain uses TRBV5-1 and TRBJ2-3; D unresolved. The CDR3 extends over 13 amino acids. Per the germline V gene, CDR1 is SGHRS and CDR2 is YFSETQ. V lost 0 bases, J lost 3 bases, and 5 bases lay in between.

Points on this clone: This sample also contains other DNA sequences that code for the same CDR3. The CDR3 region has the DNA TGTGCCAGTAGTAAGGGACAGGGGTCCTACGAGCAGTACTTC. Its protein is CASSKGQGSYEQYF. This chain joins TRBV19 and TRBJ2-7; the match to TRBD1 covers 10 bases. Germline values: CDR1 LNHDA, CDR2 SQIVND (reference sequence). The CDR3 sequence is 14 residues long. V gave up 4 bases and J gave up 1 base; unmatched junction bases: 1.

The rearrangement joins TRBV30 to TRBJ1-6; D might be TRBD1 (5 bases). The V end was cut by 2 bases, the J end by 5 bases, with 10 bases between. Germline V gene sequence: CDR1 GTSNPN, CDR2 SVGIG (reference sequence). The CDR3 is made up of 14 amino acids. The CDR3, as DNA: TGTGCCTGGAGTATGACAGCTAATAATTCACCCCTCCACTTT. Protein sequence: CAWSMTANNSPLHF.

The chain recombines TRBV9 with TRBJ2-5; 8 bases align to TRBD1. The CDR3 length is 16 residues. V gave up 3 bases and J gave up 5 bases; unmatched junction bases: 12. Germline V gene sequence: CDR1 SGDLS, CDR2 YYNGEE. The CDR3 is CASSAGGGQGRETQYF. CDR3 nucleotides: TGTGCCAGCAGCGCTGGGGGCGGACAGGGAAGGGAGACCCAGTACTTC.

The V and J genes are TRBV7-3 and TRBJ2-2; 12 nucleotides match TRBD2. V shed 5 bases, J shed 4 bases, and the junction held 2 bases outside the gene matches. Per germline, CDR1 SGHTA and CDR2 FQGTGA. This CDR3 comprises 15 residues. CDR3 amino acids: CASSPGLAGTGELFF. The CDR3 bases are TGTGCCAGCAGCCCGGGACTAGCGGGCACCGGGGAGCTGTTTTTT.

The CDR3 sequence: CASSQGANTEAFF. Written as DNA, the CDR3 is TGTGCCAGCTCACAGGGGGCTAACACTGAAGCTTTCTTT. V and J are TRBV18 and TRBJ1-1; 7 positions agree with TRBD1. V lost 4 bases to trimming and J lost 2 bases; unmatched junction nucleotides: 1. Germline V gene sequence: CDR1 KGHSH, CDR2 LQKENI. The CDR3 runs 13 residues.

The V call is TRBV11-2, the J call TRBJ1-1, with unresolved D. V was clipped by 4 bases and J by 6 bases, with 18 bases between them. The CDR3 contains 15 residues. Germline values: CDR1 SGHAT, CDR2 FQNNGV. DNA of the CDR3: TGTGCCAGCAGCTCCTTAGAGGACTCATTGGCTGAAGCTTTCTTT. Protein product: CASSSLEDSLAEAFF.

The chain couples TRBV18 to TRBJ2-6; D is perhaps TRBD1 (5 bases). Germline lookup yields CDR1 KGHSH and CDR2 LQKENI. The V gene lost 3 bases and the J gene lost 2 bases, with 14 bases spanning the gap. The CDR3 spans 17 residues. For the CDR3, the DNA is TGTGCCAGCTCACCCGTTACGCAGGGTACTGGGGCCAACGTCCTGACTTTC. This gives the protein CASSPVTQGTGANVLTF.

This chain uses TRBV6-5 with TRBJ1-1, with D hard to call. The CDR3 has 15 residues. In germline, CDR1 is MNHEY, CDR2 SVGAGI. Trimming shortened V by 6 bases and J by 0 bases, and 14 bases separated the two germline ends. CDR3 sequence reads: CASSTWEIMNTEAFF. The DNA for the CDR3 is TGTGCCAGCAGCACCTGGGAGATCATGAACACTGAAGCTTTCTTT.

The CDR3 sequence is CASSETLDRFSYEQYF. CDR3 bases: TGTGCCAGCAGTGAAACCCTGGACAGATTCTCCTACGAGCAGTACTTC. The chain carries TRBV6-1 and TRBJ2-7; TRBD1 is a possible D gene (6 bases). This CDR3 comprises 16 residues. The germline V and J ends were trimmed by 2 bases and 0 bases, with 14 bases remaining between them. Germline V gene data show CDR1 as MNHNS and CDR2 as SASEGT.

The chain carries TRBV2 and TRBJ1-5; 10 nucleotides align to TRBD1. The germline gives CDR1 SNHLY, CDR2 FYNNEI. This CDR3 has 15 residues. Trimming at V came to 8 bases and at J to 5 bases, leaving 9 bases not matched to a gene. CDR3 residues: CASERGTGVYQPQHF. CDR3 in DNA: TGTGCCAGCGAGAGAGGGACAGGGGTATATCAGCCCCAGCATTTT.

V and J are TRBV18 and TRBJ1-4; TRBD1 matches at 10 bases. Germline V gives CDR1 KGHSH, CDR2 LQKENI. The CDR3 sequence is 16 residues long. V lost 3 bases, J lost 10 bases, and 11 bases stayed unmatched. CDR3 bases: TGTGCCAGCTCACCTGGACAGGGGGGCATACAAGGAAAACTGTTTTTT. Translation gives CASSPGQGGIQGKLFF.

In its sample, this clone was seen once. V gene TRBV29-1 combines with J gene TRBJ1-3; TRBD1 agrees at 8 bases. Germline V lookup: CDR1 SQVTM, CDR2 ANQGSEA. This CDR3 has 13 residues. The J segment lost 4 bases and the V segment lost 4 bases, leaving 3 bases of the junction unmatched. CDR3 coding DNA: TGCAGCGTTGGGACAGGGACGGGAAACACCATATATTTT. It yields the protein CSVGTGTGNTIYF.

As DNA, the CDR3 is TGTGCCAGCAGCTTAGGGGCAACTAATGAAAAACTGTTTTTT. It specifies CASSLGATNEKLFF. The rearrangement links TRBV7-2 to TRBJ1-4; D uncertain. The CDR3 length is 14 residues. With 1 base removed from V and 0 bases from J, the gap between germline ends came to 3 bases. CDR1 SGHTA and CDR2 FQGNSA come from the germline V gene.

The rearrangement joins TRBV28 to TRBJ1-5, with D possibly TRBD1 on 6 matching bases. V was cut by 7 bases and J by 1 base, with 14 bases left in between. Germline CDR1 and CDR2: MDHEN and SYDVKM. CDR3 length: 15 amino acids. This CDR3 reads CASIGGAPSNQPQHF. In DNA form, the CDR3 reads TGTGCCAGCATAGGGGGGGCACCCAGCAATCAGCCCCAGCATTTT.

Comments on this clone: The junction shows a germline mismatch at one end, possibly a read error. The rearrangement links TRBV7-7 to TRBJ2-2; TRBD2 matches 7 bases. The V gene's germline CDR1 is SSHAT and CDR2 FNYEAQ (reference sequence). The CDR3 covers 13 residues. The DNA for the CDR3 is TGTGCTAGCAGCGGGGTCCACACCGGGGAGCTGTTTTTT. It codes for CASSGVHTGELFF.

The chain recombines TRBV18 with TRBJ2-3, with 9 bases fitting TRBD1. CDR3 size: 15 residues. Germline assignment: CDR1 KGHSH and CDR2 LQKENI. V was clipped by 4 bases and J by 1 base; unmatched bases: 3. The CDR3 protein is CASSLRTGGTDTQYF. CDR3 DNA: TGTGCCAGCTCACTACGGACAGGGGGCACAGATACGCAGTATTTT.

V is TRBV7-8 and J is TRBJ1-1; the match to TRBD1 covers 7 bases. Trimming cost V 9 bases and J 8 bases; bases outside gene matches: 12. This CDR3 contains 13 residues. Germline V gene lookup returns CDR1 SGHVS and CDR2 FQNEAQ. CDR3 sequence reads: CASQLGQAREAFF. Here the CDR3 DNA reads TGTGCCAGTCAACTCGGACAGGCCAGAGAAGCTTTCTTT.

The V call is TRBV5-4, the J call TRBJ2-7; tentatively, D is TRBD2 (6 bases). Germline values: CDR1 SGHNT, CDR2 YYREEE (reference sequence). Trimming left V 4 bases short and J 3 bases short, with 17 bases between. The CDR3 loop spans 15 amino acids. The CDR3 sequence: CASSDYTLEGYEQYF. In DNA form, the CDR3 reads TGTGCCAGCAGCGACTACACCTTGGAGGGCTACGAGCAGTACTTC. Together with reference TRBV5-4 and TRBJ2-7, the CDR3 gives the full variable domain: ETGVTQSPTHLIKTRGQQVTLRCSSQSGHNTVSWYQQALGQGPQFIFQYYREEENGRGNFPPRFSGLQFPNYSSELNVNALELDDSALYLCASSDYTLEGYEQYFGPGTRLTVT.

This clone was counted once. This chain joins TRBV10-3 and TRBJ1-3, with D possibly being TRBD1 (5 bases). CDR3 size: 14 residues. Per germline, CDR1 ENHRY and CDR2 SYGVKD. Between the trimmed V and J ends, which lost 2 bases and 2 bases, there was a span of 7 bases. The CDR3 DNA follows: TGTGCCATCAGTGAGGGGACGACTGGAAACACCATATATTTT. Translating gives CAISEGTTGNTIYF.